The present T cell receptor (beta chain) was sequenced within a study of blood T cell repertoires in COVID-19. Study-level information: T cells, B-cell-depleted T cells, or PBMCs provided the cDNA or gDNA that served as material.

Using immunoSEQ multiplex PCR, the repertoire was profiled, and TCRdb retains in-frame clones only, with some absent. The table includes 260,000 or so clones, 88% detected once. The germline gives CDR1 SNHLY, CDR2 FYNNEI. This CDR3 has 13 amino acids. Deletions cut 4 bases from V and 6 bases from J, with 12 bases between. Participants, about 18 to 90 years old, spanned about 26 US areas. Cohort assignment relied on participant-reported clinical history. The chain combines TRBV2 with TRBJ1-2; no firm D call. The source is a woman between 40 and 55 years old with acute COVID-19. The sequencing sample was made of PBMCs or T cells enriched from blood (not recorded which). This CDR3 is CASSADGEHGYTF. Here the CDR3 DNA reads TGTGCCAGCAGTGCAGACGGGGAGCATGGCTACACCTTC.